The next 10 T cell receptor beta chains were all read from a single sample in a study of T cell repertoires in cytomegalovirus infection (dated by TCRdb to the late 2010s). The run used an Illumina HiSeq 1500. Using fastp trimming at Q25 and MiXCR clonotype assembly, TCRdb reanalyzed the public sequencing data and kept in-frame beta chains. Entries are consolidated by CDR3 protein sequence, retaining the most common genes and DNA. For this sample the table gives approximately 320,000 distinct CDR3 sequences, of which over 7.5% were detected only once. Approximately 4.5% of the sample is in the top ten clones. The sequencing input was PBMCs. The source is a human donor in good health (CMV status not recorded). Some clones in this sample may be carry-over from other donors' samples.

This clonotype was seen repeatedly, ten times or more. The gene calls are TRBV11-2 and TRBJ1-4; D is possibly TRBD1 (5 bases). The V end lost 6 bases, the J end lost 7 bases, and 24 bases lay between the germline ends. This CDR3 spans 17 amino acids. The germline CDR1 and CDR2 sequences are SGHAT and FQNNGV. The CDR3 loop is CASSARIRQLRSEKLFF. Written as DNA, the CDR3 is TGTGCCAGCAGTGCAAGAATCAGACAGTTGAGAAGTGAAAAACTGTTTTTT.

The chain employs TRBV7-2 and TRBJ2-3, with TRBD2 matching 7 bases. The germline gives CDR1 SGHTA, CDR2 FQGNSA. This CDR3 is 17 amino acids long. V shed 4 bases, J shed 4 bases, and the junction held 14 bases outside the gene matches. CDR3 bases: TGTGCCAGCAGCTCCCTAAGAGTTCTAGCGGAATCAGATACGCAGTATTTT. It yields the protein CASSSLRVLAESDTQYF.

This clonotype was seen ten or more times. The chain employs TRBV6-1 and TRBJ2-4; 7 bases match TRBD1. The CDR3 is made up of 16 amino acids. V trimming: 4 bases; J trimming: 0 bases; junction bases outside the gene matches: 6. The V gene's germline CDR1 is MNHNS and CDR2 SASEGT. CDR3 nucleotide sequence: TGTGCCAGCAGTGTACAGGGGAAACAAGCCAAAAACATTCAGTACTTC. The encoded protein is CASSVQGKQAKNIQYF.

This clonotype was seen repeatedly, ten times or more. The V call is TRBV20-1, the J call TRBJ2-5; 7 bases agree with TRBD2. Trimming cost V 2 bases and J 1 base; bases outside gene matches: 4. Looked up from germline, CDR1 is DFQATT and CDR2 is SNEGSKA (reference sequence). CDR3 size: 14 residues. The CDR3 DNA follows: TGCAGTGCTAGACCAGCGGGGCGCCAAGAGACCCAGTACTTC. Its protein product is CSARPAGRQETQYF.

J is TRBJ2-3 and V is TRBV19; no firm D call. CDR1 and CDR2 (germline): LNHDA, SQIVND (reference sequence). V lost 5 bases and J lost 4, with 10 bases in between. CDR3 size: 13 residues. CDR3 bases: TGTGCCAGTAGTCAAAGACCTGCAGATACGCAGTATTTT. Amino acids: CASSQRPADTQYF.

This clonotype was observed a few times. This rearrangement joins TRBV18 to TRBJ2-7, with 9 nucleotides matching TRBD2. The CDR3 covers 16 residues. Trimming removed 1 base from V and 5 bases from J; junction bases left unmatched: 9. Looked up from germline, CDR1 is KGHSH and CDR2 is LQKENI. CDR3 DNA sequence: TGTGCCAGCTCACCACGGGCGGGGGGGAAGAGCGACGAGCAGTACTTC. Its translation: CASSPRAGGKSDEQYF.

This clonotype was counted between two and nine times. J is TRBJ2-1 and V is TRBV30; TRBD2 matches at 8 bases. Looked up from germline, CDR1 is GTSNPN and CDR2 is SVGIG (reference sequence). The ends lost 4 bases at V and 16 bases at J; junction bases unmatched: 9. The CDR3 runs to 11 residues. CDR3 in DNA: TGTGCCTGGATCCAAGCGGGAGTGGGATTCTTC. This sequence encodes CAWIQAGVGFF.

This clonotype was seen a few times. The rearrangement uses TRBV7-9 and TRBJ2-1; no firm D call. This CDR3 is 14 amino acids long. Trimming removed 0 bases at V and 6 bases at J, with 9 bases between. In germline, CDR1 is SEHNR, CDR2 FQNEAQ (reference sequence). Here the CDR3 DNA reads TGTGCCAGCAGCTTAGCGAGGCTTCCCAATGAGCAGTTCTTC. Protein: CASSLARLPNEQFF.

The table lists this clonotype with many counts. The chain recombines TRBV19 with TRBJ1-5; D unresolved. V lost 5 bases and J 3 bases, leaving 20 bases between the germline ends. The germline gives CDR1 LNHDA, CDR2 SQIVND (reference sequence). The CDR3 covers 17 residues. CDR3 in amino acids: CASSSTTPQPLNQPQHF. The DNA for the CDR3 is TGTGCCAGTAGTTCGACCACCCCACAACCGCTCAATCAGCCCCAGCATTTT.

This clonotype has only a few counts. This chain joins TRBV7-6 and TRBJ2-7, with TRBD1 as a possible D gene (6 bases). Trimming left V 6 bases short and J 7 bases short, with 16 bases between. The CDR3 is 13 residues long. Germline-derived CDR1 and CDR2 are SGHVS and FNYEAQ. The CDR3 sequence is CASSHQGPSEQYF. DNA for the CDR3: TGTGCCAGCAGTCATCAGGGGCCCTCGGAGCAGTACTTC. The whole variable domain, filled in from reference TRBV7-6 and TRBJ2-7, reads GAGVSQSPRYKVTKRGQDVALRCDPISGHVSLYWYRQALGQGPEFLTYFNYEAQQDKSGLPNDRFSAERPEGSISTLTIQRTEQRDSAMYRCASSHQGPSEQYFGPGTRLTVT.